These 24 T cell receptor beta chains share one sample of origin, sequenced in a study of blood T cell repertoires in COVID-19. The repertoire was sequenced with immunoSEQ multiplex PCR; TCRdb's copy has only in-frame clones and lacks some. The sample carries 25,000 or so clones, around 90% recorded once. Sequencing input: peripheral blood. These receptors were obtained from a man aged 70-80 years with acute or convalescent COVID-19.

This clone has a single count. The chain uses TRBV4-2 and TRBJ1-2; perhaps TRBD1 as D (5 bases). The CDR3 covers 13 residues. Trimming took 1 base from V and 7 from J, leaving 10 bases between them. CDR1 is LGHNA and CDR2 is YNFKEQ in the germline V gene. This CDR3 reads CASSQVSGGGYTF. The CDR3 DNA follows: TGTGCCAGCAGCCAAGTCTCGGGGGGTGGCTACACCTTC.

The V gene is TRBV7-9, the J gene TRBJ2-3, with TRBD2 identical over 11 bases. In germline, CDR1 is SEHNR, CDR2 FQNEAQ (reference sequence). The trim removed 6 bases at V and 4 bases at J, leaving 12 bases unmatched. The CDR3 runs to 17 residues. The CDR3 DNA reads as TGTGCCAGCAGGCCCCGAATCGTAGCGGGAGGGCCAGATACGCAGTATTTT. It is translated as CASRPRIVAGGPDTQYF. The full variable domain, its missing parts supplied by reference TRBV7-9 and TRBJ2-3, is DTGVSQNPRHKITKRGQNVTFRCDPISEHNRLYWYRQTLGQGPEFLTYFQNEAQLEKSRLLSDRFSAERPKGSFSTLEIQRTEQGDSAMYLCASRPRIVAGGPDTQYFGPGTRLTVL.

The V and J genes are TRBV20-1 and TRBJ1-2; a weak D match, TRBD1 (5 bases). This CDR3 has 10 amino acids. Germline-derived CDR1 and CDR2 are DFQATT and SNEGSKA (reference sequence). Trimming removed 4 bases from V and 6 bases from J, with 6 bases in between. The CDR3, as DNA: TGCAGTGCTACAGGGAATGGCTACACCTTC. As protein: CSATGNGYTF.

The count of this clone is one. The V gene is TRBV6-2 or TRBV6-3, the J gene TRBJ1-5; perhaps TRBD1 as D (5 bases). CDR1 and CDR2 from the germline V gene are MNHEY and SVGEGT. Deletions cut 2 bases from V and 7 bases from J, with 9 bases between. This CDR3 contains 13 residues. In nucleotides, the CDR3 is TGTGCCAGCAGTTACGGGGGAGGACAGCCCCAGCATTTT. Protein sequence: CASSYGGGQPQHF.

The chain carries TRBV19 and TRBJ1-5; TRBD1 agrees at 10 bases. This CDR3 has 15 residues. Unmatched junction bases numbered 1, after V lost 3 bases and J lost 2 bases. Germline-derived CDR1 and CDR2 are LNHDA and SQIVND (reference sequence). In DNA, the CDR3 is TGTGCCAGTAGTATTGGACAGGGGGGCAATCAGCCCCAGCATTTT. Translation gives CASSIGQGGNQPQHF.

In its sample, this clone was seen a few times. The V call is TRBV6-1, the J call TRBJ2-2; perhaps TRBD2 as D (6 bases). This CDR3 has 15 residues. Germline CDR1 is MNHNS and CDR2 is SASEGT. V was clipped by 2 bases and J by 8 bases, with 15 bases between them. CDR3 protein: CASSEFFGGSGELFF. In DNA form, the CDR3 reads TGTGCCAGCAGTGAATTTTTCGGGGGATCGGGGGAGCTGTTTTTT.

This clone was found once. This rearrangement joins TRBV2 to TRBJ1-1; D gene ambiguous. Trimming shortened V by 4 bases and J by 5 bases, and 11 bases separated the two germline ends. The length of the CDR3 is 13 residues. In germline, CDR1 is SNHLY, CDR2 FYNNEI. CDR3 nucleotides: TGTGCCAGCAGTGTTAATGGGGAGACTGAAGCTTTCTTT. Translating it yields CASSVNGETEAFF. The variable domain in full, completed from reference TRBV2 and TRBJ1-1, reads EPEVTQTPSHQVTQMGQEVILRCVPISNHLYFYWYRQILGQKVEFLVSFYNNEISEKSEIFDDQFSVERPDGSNFTLKIRSTKLEDSAMYFCASSVNGETEAFFGQGTRLTVV.

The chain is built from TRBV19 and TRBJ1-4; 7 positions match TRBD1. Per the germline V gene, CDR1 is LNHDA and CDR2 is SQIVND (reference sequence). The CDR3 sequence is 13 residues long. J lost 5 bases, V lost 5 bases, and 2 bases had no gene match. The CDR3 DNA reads TGTGCCAGTAGTCTCAGGGGGAATGAAAAACTGTTTTTT. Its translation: CASSLRGNEKLFF.

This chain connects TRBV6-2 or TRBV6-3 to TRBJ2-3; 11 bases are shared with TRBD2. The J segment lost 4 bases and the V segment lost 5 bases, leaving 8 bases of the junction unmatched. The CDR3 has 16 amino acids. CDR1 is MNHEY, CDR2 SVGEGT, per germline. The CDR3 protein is CASSTSLAGVPDTQYF. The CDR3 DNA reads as TGTGCCAGCAGTACCTCACTAGCGGGAGTCCCAGATACGCAGTATTTT.

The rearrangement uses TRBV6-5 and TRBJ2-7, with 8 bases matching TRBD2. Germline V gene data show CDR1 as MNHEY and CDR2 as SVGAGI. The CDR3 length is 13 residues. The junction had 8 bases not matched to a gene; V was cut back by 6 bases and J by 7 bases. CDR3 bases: TGTGCCAGCAGCCCCGGGGGGGGGTGGGAGCAGTACTTC. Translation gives CASSPGGGWEQYF.

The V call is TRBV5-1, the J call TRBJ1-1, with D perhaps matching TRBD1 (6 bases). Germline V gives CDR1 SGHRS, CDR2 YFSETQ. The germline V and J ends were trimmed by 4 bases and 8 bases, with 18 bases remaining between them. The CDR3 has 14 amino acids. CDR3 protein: CASSPGNPGQEAFF. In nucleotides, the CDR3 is TGCGCCAGCAGCCCAGGAAATCCCGGACAGGAAGCTTTCTTT.

The CDR3 nucleotides are TGTGCCAGCAGCCCCCGGGGTAGCGGGGACAATGAGCAGTTCTTC. Translation gives CASSPRGSGDNEQFF. This chain joins TRBV7-9 and TRBJ2-1, with 8 nucleotides matching TRBD2. Germline loops: CDR1 SEHNR, CDR2 FQNEAQ (reference sequence). V was clipped by 5 bases and J by 5 bases; unmatched bases: 8. This CDR3 has 15 amino acids.

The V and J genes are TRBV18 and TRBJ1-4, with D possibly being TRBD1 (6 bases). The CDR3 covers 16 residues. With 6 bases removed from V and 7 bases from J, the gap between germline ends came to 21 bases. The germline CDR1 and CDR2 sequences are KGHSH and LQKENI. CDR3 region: CASSSPVGGRSEKLFF. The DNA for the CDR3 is TGTGCCAGCTCGAGCCCGGTGGGGGGGCGAAGTGAAAAACTGTTTTTT.

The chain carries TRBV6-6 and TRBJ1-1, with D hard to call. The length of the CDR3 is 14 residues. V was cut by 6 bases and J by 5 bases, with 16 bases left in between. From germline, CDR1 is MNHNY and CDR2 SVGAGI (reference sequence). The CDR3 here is CASSWVGTGTEAFF. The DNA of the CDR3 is TGTGCCAGCAGCTGGGTGGGTACGGGGACTGAAGCTTTCTTT.

CDR3 sequence: CASKKGQHEAFF. Written as DNA, the CDR3 is TGTGCCAGCAAAAAAGGACAGCATGAAGCTTTCTTT. The genes are TRBV7-2 and TRBJ1-1; a weak D match, TRBD1 (6 bases). The length of the CDR3 is 12 residues. With 7 bases removed from V and 7 bases from J, the gap between germline ends came to 13 bases. Germline V CDR1 and CDR2: SGHTA, FQGNSA.

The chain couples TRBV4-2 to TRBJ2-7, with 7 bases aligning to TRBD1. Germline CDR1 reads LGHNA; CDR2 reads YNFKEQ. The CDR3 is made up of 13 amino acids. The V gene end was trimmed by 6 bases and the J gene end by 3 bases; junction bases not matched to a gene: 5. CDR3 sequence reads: CASSQTGYYEQYF. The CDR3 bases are TGTGCCAGCAGTCAGACAGGGTACTACGAGCAGTACTTC.

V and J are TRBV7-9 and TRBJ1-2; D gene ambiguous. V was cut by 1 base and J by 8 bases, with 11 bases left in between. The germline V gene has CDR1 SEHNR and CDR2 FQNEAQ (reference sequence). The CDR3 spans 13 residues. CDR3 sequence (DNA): TGTGCCAGCAGCTTAGACTCTCTCGGGGGCTACACCTTC. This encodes CASSLDSLGGYTF.

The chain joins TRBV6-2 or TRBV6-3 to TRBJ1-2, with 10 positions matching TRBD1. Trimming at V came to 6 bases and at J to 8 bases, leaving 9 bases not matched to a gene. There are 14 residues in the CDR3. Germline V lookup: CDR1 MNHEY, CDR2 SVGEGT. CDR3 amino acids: CASSWDRGSGGYTF. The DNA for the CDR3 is TGTGCCAGCAGCTGGGACAGGGGTTCAGGAGGCTACACCTTC.

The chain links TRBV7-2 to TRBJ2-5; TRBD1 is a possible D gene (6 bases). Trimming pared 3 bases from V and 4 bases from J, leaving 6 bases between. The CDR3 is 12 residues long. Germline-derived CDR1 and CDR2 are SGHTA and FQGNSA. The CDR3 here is CASSFRGETQYF. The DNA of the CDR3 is TGTGCCAGCAGCTTCAGGGGAGAGACCCAGTACTTC.

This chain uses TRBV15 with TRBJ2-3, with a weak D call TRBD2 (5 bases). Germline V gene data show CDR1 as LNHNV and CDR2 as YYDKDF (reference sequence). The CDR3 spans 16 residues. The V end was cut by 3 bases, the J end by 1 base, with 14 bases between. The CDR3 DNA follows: TGTGCCACCAGCAGCCTGAAGAGCGGAGGCACAGATACGCAGTATTTT. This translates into CATSSLKSGGTDTQYF.

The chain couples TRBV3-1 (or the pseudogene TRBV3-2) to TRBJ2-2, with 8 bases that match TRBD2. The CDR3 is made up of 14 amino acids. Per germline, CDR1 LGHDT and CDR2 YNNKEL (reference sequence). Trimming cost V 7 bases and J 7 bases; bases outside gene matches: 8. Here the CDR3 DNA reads TGTGCCAGCACCCAGCGGGAGTGGGTCGGGGAGCTGTTTTTT. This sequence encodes CASTQREWVGELFF.

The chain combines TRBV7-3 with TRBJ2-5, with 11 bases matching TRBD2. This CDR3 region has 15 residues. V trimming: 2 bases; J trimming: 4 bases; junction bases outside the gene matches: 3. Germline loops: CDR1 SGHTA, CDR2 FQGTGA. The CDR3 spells CASSLEGTSGETQYF. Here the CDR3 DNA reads TGTGCCAGCAGCTTAGAGGGGACTAGCGGAGAGACCCAGTACTTC.

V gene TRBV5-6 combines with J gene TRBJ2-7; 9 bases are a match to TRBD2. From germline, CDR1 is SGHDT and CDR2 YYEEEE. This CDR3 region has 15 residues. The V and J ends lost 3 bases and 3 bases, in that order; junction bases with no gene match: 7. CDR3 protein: CASSSLGLAYYEQYF. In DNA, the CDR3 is TGTGCCAGCAGCTCTCTGGGACTAGCTTACTACGAGCAGTACTTC. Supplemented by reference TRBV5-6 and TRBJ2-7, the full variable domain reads DAGVTQSPTHLIKTRGQQVTLRCSPKSGHDTVSWYQQALGQGPQFIFQYYEEEERQRGNFPDRFSGHQFPNYSSELNVNALLLGDSALYLCASSSLGLAYYEQYFGPGTRLTVT.

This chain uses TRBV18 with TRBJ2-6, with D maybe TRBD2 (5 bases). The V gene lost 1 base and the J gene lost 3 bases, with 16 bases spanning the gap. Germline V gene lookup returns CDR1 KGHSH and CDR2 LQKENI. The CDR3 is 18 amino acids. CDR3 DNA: TGTGCCAGCTCACCACGAAGGGTTCGGGATGGTGGGGCCAACGTCCTGACTTTC. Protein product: CASSPRRVRDGGANVLTF.